Following are 5 T cell receptor beta chains from one sample sequenced in a study of tumor and adjacent non-tumor tissue in lung cancer. The library came from three nested PCR rounds adapted from ARM-PCR protocols. Using its own MiXCR run on the multiplex PCR reads, TCRdb lists one record per CDR3 protein. Seen here are some 74,000 distinct CDR3 sequences, about two thirds observed once, and the top ten hold about a tenth. This sample's RNA came from whole unsorted tissue. The sequencing input was lung tumor tissue. The receptors come from a woman in her thirties or forties with non-small cell lung cancer.

As regards this clonotype: This may stem from a read error, because a much larger clone lies one nucleotide away. The V call is TRBV12-3 or TRBV12-4, the J call TRBJ1-2; D is possibly TRBD1 (6 bases). Trimming removed 4 bases from V and 6 bases from J, with 18 bases in between. CDR3 length equals 15 residues. CDR3 DNA sequence: TGTGCCAGCAGTTCCTCGGGGGCGACTAAAAATGGCTACACCTTC. Its protein is CASSSSGATKNGYTF.

Regarding this clonotype: A read error is possible here, since a much larger clone lies one base away. The V and J genes are TRBV19 and TRBJ2-4; D gene uncertain. This CDR3 region has 12 residues. CDR1 is LNHDA, CDR2 SQIVND, per germline (reference sequence). The CDR3 loop reads CASGQAINIQYF. The DNA of the CDR3 is TGTGCCAGCGGTCAAGCCATAAACATTCAGTACTTC. The entire variable domain, with the rest obtained from reference TRBV19 and TRBJ2-4, is as follows: DGGITQSPKYLFRKEGQNVTLSCEQNLNHDAMYWYRQDPGQGLRLIYYSQIVNDFQKGDIAEGYSVSREKKESFPLTVTSAQKNPTAFYLCASGQAINIQYFGAGTRLSVL.

A few counts support this clonotype. This may be a read error, as it is one base from a much larger clone. The chain employs TRBV6-1 and TRBJ1-5, with D unresolved. Germline V gene data show CDR1 as MNHNS and CDR2 as SASEGT. Deletions cut 3 bases from V and 6 bases from J, with 12 bases between. The CDR3 extends over 14 amino acids. The CDR3 protein is CASSDSTSSQPQHF. CDR3 nucleotides: TGTGCCAGCAGTGATTCCACTTCGAGTCAGCCCCAGCATTTT.

This chain links TRBV11-2 with TRBJ2-1; 12 bases fit TRBD2. Trimming cost V 7 bases and J 6 bases; bases outside gene matches: 13. Germline V gives CDR1 SGHAT, CDR2 FQNNGV. This CDR3 is 17 amino acids long. CDR3 DNA sequence: TGTGCCAGCATCTCTTGGGCGACTAGCGGGAGTGTCAATGAGCAGTTCTTC. Its protein product is CASISWATSGSVNEQFF.

This clonotype was seen only a few times. A read error is possible here, since a much larger clone lies one base away. This rearrangement joins TRBV7-9 to TRBJ1-6; no definite D call. The CDR3 is 14 amino acids. Germline CDR1 is SEHNR and CDR2 is FQNEAQ (reference sequence). The germline V and J ends were trimmed by 6 bases and 7 bases, with 13 bases remaining between them. CDR3 sequence reads: CASSRESTNSPLHF. The CDR3 bases are TGTGCCAGCAGTCGAGAATCGACCAATTCACCCCTCCACTTT. The full variable domain, with the rest looked up from reference TRBV7-9 and TRBJ1-6, is DTGVSQNPRHKITKRGQNVTFRCDPISEHNRLYWYRQTLGQGPEFLTYFQNEAQLEKSRLLSDRFSAERPKGSFSTLEIQRTEQGDSAMYLCASSRESTNSPLHFGNGTRLTVT.